What follows are 32 T cell receptor beta chains derived from one specimen sequenced in a study of CD8 T cells in ankylosing spondylitis. Notes on the study in general: It appeared that ankylosing spondylitis blood was characterized by a TCR beta motif of under ten highly homologous variants.

MiXCR, applied by TCRdb to the 5' RACE reads, yields one record per CDR3 protein. The data contain fewer than 400,000 distinct CDR3 sequences, about a fifth of them singletons. Their antigens remain unidentified. Sequencing input: blood, either unsorted or a sorted T cell fraction (not recorded which). The receptors were sampled from a male donor with ankylosing spondylitis.

This clonotype was recorded a few times. The chain combines TRBV18 with TRBJ2-7; TRBD1 matches at 10 bases. The CDR3 has 15 amino acids. Germline-derived CDR1 and CDR2 are KGHSH and LQKENI. V lost 3 bases and J lost 3; bases outside the gene matches: 5. This chain's CDR3 is CASSPGQGVDYEQYF. The CDR3 nucleotides read TGTGCCAGCTCACCCGGACAGGGGGTCGACTACGAGCAGTACTTC. The variable domain in full, with the rest retrieved from reference TRBV18 and TRBJ2-7, is NAGVMQNPRHLVRRRGQEARLRCSPMKGHSHVYWYRQLPEEGLKFMVYLQKENIIDESGMPKERFSAEFPKEGPSILRIQQVVRGDSAAYFCASSPGQGVDYEQYFGPGTRLTVT.

This clonotype has a handful of counts. The chain carries TRBV6-1 and TRBJ1-2, with D maybe TRBD1 (6 bases). The V end lost 6 bases, the J end lost 0 bases, and 11 bases lay between the germline ends. Germline V gene data show CDR1 as MNHNS and CDR2 as SASEGT. The length of the CDR3 is 14 residues. The CDR3 loop reads CASSETGSNYGYTF. In DNA, the CDR3 is TGTGCCAGCAGCGAGACAGGTTCTAACTATGGCTACACCTTC.

The rearrangement joins TRBV18 to TRBJ1-6; D is unclear. The CDR3 has 12 residues. V was shortened by 1 base and J by 7 bases, with 2 bases between the two germline ends. Looked up from germline, CDR1 is KGHSH and CDR2 is LQKENI. The CDR3 DNA is TGTGCCAGCTCACCACGGAATTCACCCCTCCACTTT. It is translated as CASSPRNSPLHF. Complete variable domain (other parts from reference TRBV18 and TRBJ1-6): NAGVMQNPRHLVRRRGQEARLRCSPMKGHSHVYWYRQLPEEGLKFMVYLQKENIIDESGMPKERFSAEFPKEGPSILRIQQVVRGDSAAYFCASSPRNSPLHFGNGTRLTVT.

V usage is TRBV29-1 and J usage is TRBJ2-7; weak D call: TRBD1 (6 bases). This CDR3 spans 16 amino acids. The V end lost 6 bases, the J end lost 2 bases, and 23 bases lay between the germline ends. The germline CDR1 and CDR2 sequences are SQVTM and ANQGSEA. In DNA, the CDR3 is TGCAGCGTGGCAACTCAGGGGAAGCCCAATCCCTACGAGCAGTACTTC. This encodes CSVATQGKPNPYEQYF.

This clonotype was observed a few times. The rearrangement uses TRBV7-8 and TRBJ2-7, with D uncertain. Trimming took 5 bases from V and 2 from J, leaving 13 bases between them. Germline V gene data show CDR1 as SGHVS and CDR2 as FQNEAQ. The CDR3 contains 14 residues. The CDR3 loop is CASSLRSGPYEQYF. CDR3 in DNA: TGTGCCAGCAGCCTAAGGTCCGGGCCCTACGAGCAGTACTTC.

This chain uses TRBV20-1 with TRBJ2-2; perhaps TRBD2 as D (5 bases). Germline V gives CDR1 DFQATT, CDR2 SNEGSKA (reference sequence). The V gene lost 1 base and the J gene lost 7 bases, with 10 bases spanning the gap. The CDR3 spans 13 residues. CDR3: CSARGQRSGELFF. The CDR3 coding sequence is TGCAGTGCTAGAGGCCAGCGGAGCGGGGAGCTGTTTTTT.

This clonotype was seen a handful of times. The chain uses TRBV13 and TRBJ1-3; D gene uncertain. CDR3 length equals 15 residues. CDR1 is PRHDT and CDR2 is FYEKMQ in the germline V gene (reference sequence). V shed 3 bases and J shed 0 bases, with 9 bases lying between them. CDR3 DNA: TGTGCCAGCAGCTTCACAGCTCGCTCTGGAAACACCATATATTTT. It is translated as CASSFTARSGNTIYF.

V and J are TRBV18 and TRBJ2-1, with 14 bases that match TRBD2. With V trimmed by 0 bases and J by 9 bases, 4 bases remained unmatched. CDR1 is KGHSH and CDR2 is LQKENI in the germline V gene. The CDR3 is 16 amino acids. This CDR3 is CASSPPWTSGRFEQFF. CDR3 nucleotides: TGTGCCAGCTCACCACCGTGGACTAGCGGGAGGTTTGAGCAGTTCTTC.

The V and J genes are TRBV2 and TRBJ2-1, with unresolved D. The germline CDR1 and CDR2 sequences are SNHLY and FYNNEI. V gave up 7 bases and J gave up 7 bases, with 11 bases separating them. This CDR3 has 12 residues. This CDR3 reads CASMWVGNEQFF. CDR3 nucleotide sequence: TGTGCCAGCATGTGGGTAGGTAATGAGCAGTTCTTC. The complete variable domain, with remaining parts taken from reference TRBV2 and TRBJ2-1, reads EPEVTQTPSHQVTQMGQEVILRCVPISNHLYFYWYRQILGQKVEFLVSFYNNEISEKSEIFDDQFSVERPDGSNFTLKIRSTKLEDSAMYFCASMWVGNEQFFGPGTRLTVL.

This chain connects TRBV28 to TRBJ1-6; 10 nucleotides align to TRBD1. V was pared by 6 bases and J by 2 bases, with 4 bases of the junction left unmatched. CDR3 length equals 16 residues. Germline V gene sequence: CDR1 MDHEN, CDR2 SYDVKM. In DNA, the CDR3 is TGTGCCAGCAGCGGGACAGGGGCGGCCTATAATTCACCCCTCCACTTT. Translated: CASSGTGAAYNSPLHF.

V is TRBV2 and J is TRBJ1-4, with D possibly TRBD1 on 5 matching bases. The CDR3 runs to 12 residues. The V and J ends lost 4 bases and 7 bases respectively, with 7 bases between them. CDR1 and CDR2 from the germline V gene are SNHLY and FYNNEI. The CDR3 loop is CASSGQSEKLFF. The CDR3 DNA reads as TGTGCCAGCAGTGGACAGAGTGAAAAACTGTTTTTT.

This chain links TRBV20-1 with TRBJ2-7; no firm D call. Trimming took off 2 bases at V and 1 base at J, with 3 bases between the two ends. This CDR3 is 11 amino acids long. Germline V gene lookup returns CDR1 DFQATT and CDR2 SNEGSKA (reference sequence). CDR3 DNA: TGCAGTGCTAGAAGGTCCTACGAGCAGTACTTC. It encodes CSARRSYEQYF.

The chain couples TRBV9 to TRBJ2-5, with D perhaps TRBD1 (6 bases). This CDR3 is 13 amino acids long. V lost 2 bases to trimming and J lost 5 bases, with 10 bases between them. Germline-derived CDR1 and CDR2 are SGDLS and YYNGEE. Written as DNA, the CDR3 is TGTGCCAGCAGCGTTGTGGGGGCTGAGACCCAGTACTTC. It is translated as CASSVVGAETQYF.

The chain recombines TRBV3-1 with TRBJ1-1, with D tentatively TRBD1 (5 bases). The germline gives CDR1 LGHDT, CDR2 YNNKEL (reference sequence). The ends were cut back, 0 bases at V and 6 bases at J, with 11 bases in the middle. CDR3 size: 14 residues. Written as DNA, the CDR3 is TGTGCCAGCAGCCAAGATCCCGGGGGTGCTGAAGCTTTCTTT. This codes for CASSQDPGGAEAFF.

This chain joins TRBV11-3 and TRBJ1-1; the D is unclear. Trimming pared 3 bases from V and 0 bases from J, leaving 8 bases between. Germline CDR1 and CDR2: SGHNT and YENEEA. The length of the CDR3 is 14 residues. In DNA form, the CDR3 reads TGTGCCAGCAGCTTCGACACCATGAACACTGAAGCTTTCTTT. It specifies CASSFDTMNTEAFF.

This clonotype came up a few times. CDR3 nucleotides: TGCAGCGTCTCCGGGACTAGCGGGAGTGGCGGCTACGAGCAGTACTTC. It yields the protein CSVSGTSGSGGYEQYF. The rearrangement uses TRBV29-1 and TRBJ2-7; 14 nucleotides match TRBD2. Germline assignment: CDR1 SQVTM and CDR2 ANQGSEA. The CDR3 totals 16 residues. Losses at the gene ends were 6 bases for V and 3 bases for J; bases not matched to a gene: 10.

This clonotype was seen only a few times. The chain has TRBV5-5 and TRBJ2-1, with a tentative D call TRBD2 (6 bases). CDR1 is SGHKS and CDR2 is YYEKEE in the germline V gene (reference sequence). The CDR3 is 15 residues long. The ends were cut back, 4 bases at V and 4 bases at J, with 15 bases in the middle. The CDR3 DNA follows: TGTGCCAGCAGCCCCGAGGGGACTTTATACAATGAGCAGTTCTTC. This sequence encodes CASSPEGTLYNEQFF.

CDR3: CASSVRRAKNIQYF. The CDR3 region has the DNA TGTGCCAGCAGTGTAAGGAGAGCCAAAAACATTCAGTACTTC. This chain uses TRBV6-1 with TRBJ2-4; D unclear. Germline-derived CDR1 and CDR2 are MNHNS and SASEGT. The CDR3 has 14 residues. With 4 bases removed from V and 0 bases from J, the gap between germline ends came to 7 bases.

Points on this clonotype: The junction does not match germline at one end; this may be a read error. The chain joins TRBV7-2 to TRBJ2-7, with D unresolved. Germline V gives CDR1 SGHTA, CDR2 FQGNSA. The length of the CDR3 is 13 residues. CDR3 amino acids: CASSTQRYGMEVF. In DNA, the CDR3 is TGTGCCAGCAGCACCCAACGTTACGGTATGGAAGTATTC.

In its sample, this clonotype was seen many times. The chain joins TRBV28 to TRBJ1-1; the D gene is possibly TRBD1 (6 bases). The CDR3 runs to 14 residues. The V end was cut by 10 bases, the J end by 1 base, with 16 bases between. CDR1 and CDR2 from the germline V gene are MDHEN and SYDVKM. The CDR3 nucleotides are TGTGCCACCGGGAAACAGGGAGGGAACACTGAAGCTTTCTTT. Protein product: CATGKQGGNTEAFF.

The table lists this clonotype with a few counts. The chain employs TRBV27 and TRBJ2-4; D is unclear. This CDR3 has 15 amino acids. The germline CDR1 and CDR2 sequences are MNHEY and SMNVEV (reference sequence). Trimming pared 3 bases from V and 2 bases from J, leaving 11 bases between. The CDR3 is CASSFVGPTKNIQYF. CDR3 DNA sequence: TGTGCCAGCAGTTTCGTGGGTCCTACCAAAAACATTCAGTACTTC.

This clonotype was counted between two and nine times. The V gene is TRBV7-8, the J gene TRBJ2-2; 9 nucleotides align to TRBD2. The CDR3 extends over 15 amino acids. J was trimmed by 4 bases and V by 5 bases; bases with no gene match: 5. In germline, CDR1 is SGHVS, CDR2 FQNEAQ. The CDR3 DNA reads TGTGCCAGCAGCCCACGCGGGAGGGGCACCGGGGAGCTGTTTTTT. Amino acids: CASSPRGRGTGELFF. The full variable domain, its missing parts supplied by reference TRBV7-8 and TRBJ2-2, is GAGVSQSPRYKVAKRGQDVALRCDPISGHVSLFWYQQALGQGPEFLTYFQNEAQLDKSGLPSDRFFAERPEGSVSTLKIQRTQQEDSAVYLCASSPRGRGTGELFFGEGSRLTVL.

This clonotype has just a few counts. This chain joins TRBV10-3 and TRBJ1-2; 9 bases are a match to TRBD1. The junction had 3 bases not matched to a gene; V was cut back by 7 bases and J by 3 bases. This CDR3 has 13 amino acids. Germline CDR1 ENHRY, CDR2 SYGVKD. The CDR3 nucleotides are TGTGCCATCACCAGGACAGGGGACTATGGCTACACCTTC. This encodes CAITRTGDYGYTF.

There are a few counts of this clonotype. J is TRBJ2-3 and V is TRBV14; D remains unclear. Trimming took off 6 bases at V and 6 bases at J, with 22 bases between the two ends. There are 16 residues in the CDR3. The germline V gene encodes CDR1 SGHDN and CDR2 FVKESK. The CDR3 nucleotides are TGTGCCAGCAGTCGCATTGCAGGTGTCGAGACGGATACGCAGTATTTT. Translated, it gives CASSRIAGVETDTQYF.

This chain links TRBV25-1 with TRBJ2-6; tentatively, D is TRBD1 (6 bases). The CDR3 is 14 amino acids. V was cut by 2 bases and J by 12 bases, with 14 bases left in between. Germline V CDR1 and CDR2: MGHDK, SYGVNS. CDR3 sequence (DNA): TGTGCCAGCAGTGAACTAGACAGGACCGGCGTCCTGACTTTC. Amino acid sequence: CASSELDRTGVLTF.

The J gene is TRBJ2-2, the V gene TRBV4-2, with TRBD2 identical over 7 bases. CDR1 is LGHNA, CDR2 YNFKEQ, per germline. V shed 1 base and J 2 bases; nucleotides not matched to a gene: 4. The CDR3 length is 16 residues. For the CDR3, the DNA is TGTGCCAGCAGCCAAGCGGAGCGGGATAACACCGGGGAGCTGTTTTTT. Its translation is CASSQAERDNTGELFF.

V is TRBV6-2 or TRBV6-3 and J is TRBJ2-3; D unclear. V shed 5 bases and J shed 2 bases, with 14 bases lying between them. CDR3 length: 15 amino acids. Germline values: CDR1 MNHEY, CDR2 SVGEGT. DNA for the CDR3: TGTGCCAGCAGTGACCCCCGTCGAACCACAGATACGCAGTATTTT. It specifies CASSDPRRTTDTQYF.

This clonotype was counted many times. The chain uses TRBV5-1 and TRBJ2-3, with TRBD1 identical over 8 bases. The CDR3 covers 14 residues. Germline assignment: CDR1 SGHRS and CDR2 YFSETQ. The ends lost 5 bases at V and 4 bases at J; junction bases unmatched: 6. CDR3 nucleotides: TGCGCCAGCAGACAGGACAGGGTTTCAGATACGCAGTATTTT. Translation gives CASRQDRVSDTQYF.

The V and J genes are TRBV6-5 and TRBJ1-2; TRBD1 matches 9 bases. The CDR3 runs to 14 residues. V lost 2 bases and J lost 3; bases outside the gene matches: 1. Germline V gene sequence: CDR1 MNHEY, CDR2 SVGAGI. CDR3 nucleotides: TGTGCCAGCAGTTACACAGGGGGCGACTATGGCTACACCTTC. Amino acid sequence: CASSYTGGDYGYTF.

V is TRBV12-3 or TRBV12-4 and J is TRBJ2-7; a possible D gene is TRBD1 (5 bases). This CDR3 has 14 amino acids. Trimming removed 7 bases at V and 0 bases at J, with 13 bases between. In nucleotides, the CDR3 is TGTGCCAGCACCCTAGACAGATTCTCCTACGAGCAGTACTTC. Its protein product is CASTLDRFSYEQYF.

The chain couples TRBV28 to TRBJ2-2; D gene unclear. Germline V gene data show CDR1 as MDHEN and CDR2 as SYDVKM. The V end was cut by 8 bases, the J end by 4 bases, with 14 bases between. CDR3 length equals 14 residues. CDR3 in DNA: TGTGCCAGCCAAAAACCCCTCGGCACCGGGGAGCTGTTTTTT. Amino acids: CASQKPLGTGELFF. Based on the CDR3 plus reference TRBV28 and TRBJ2-2, the full variable domain is DVKVTQSSRYLVKRTGEKVFLECVQDMDHENMFWYRQDPGLGLRLIYFSYDVKMKEKGDIPEGYSVSREKKERFSLILESASTNQTSMYLCASQKPLGTGELFFGEGSRLTVL.

This clonotype has more than one count but fewer than ten. This chain joins TRBV10-3 and TRBJ2-3; 11 bases are shared with TRBD2. Germline CDR1 reads ENHRY; CDR2 reads SYGVKD. The CDR3 runs to 15 residues. Trimming at V came to 7 bases and at J to 1 base, leaving 4 bases not matched to a gene. CDR3 sequence: CAIKEGLAGTDTQYF. The CDR3 bases are TGTGCCATCAAAGAGGGACTAGCGGGCACAGATACGCAGTATTTT.